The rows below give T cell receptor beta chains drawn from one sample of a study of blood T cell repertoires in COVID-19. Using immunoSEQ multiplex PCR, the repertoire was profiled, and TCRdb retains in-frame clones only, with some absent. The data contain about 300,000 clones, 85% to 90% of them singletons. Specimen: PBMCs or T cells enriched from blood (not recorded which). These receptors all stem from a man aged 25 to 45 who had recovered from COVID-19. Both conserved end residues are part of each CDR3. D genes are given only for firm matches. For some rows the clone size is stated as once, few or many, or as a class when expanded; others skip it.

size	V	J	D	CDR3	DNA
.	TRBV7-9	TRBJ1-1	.	CASLSVGGYMNTEAFF	TGTGCCAGCCTAAGCGTGGGAGGGTACATGAACACTGAAGCTTTCTTT
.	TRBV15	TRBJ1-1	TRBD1	CATSGPGQGASFFNTEAFF	TGTGCCACCAGCGGTCCGGGACAGGGGGCTTCGTTCTTCAACACTGAAGCTTTCTTT
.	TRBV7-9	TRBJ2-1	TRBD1	CASSWGTVQRHNEQFF	TGTGCCAGCAGTTGGGGGACAGTGCAAAGACACAATGAGCAGTTCTTC
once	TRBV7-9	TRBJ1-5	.	CASSYLAGQPQHF	TGTGCCAGCAGCTACTTAGCGGGGCAGCCCCAGCATTTT
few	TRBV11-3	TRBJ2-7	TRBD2	CASSLLLAGGVNYEQYF	TGTGCCAGCAGCTTACTTCTAGCGGGAGGGGTGAACTACGAGCAGTACTTC
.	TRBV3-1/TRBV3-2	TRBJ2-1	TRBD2	CASSQGLAGGGNEQFF	TGTGCCAGCAGCCAGGGACTAGCGGGAGGTGGGAATGAGCAGTTCTTC
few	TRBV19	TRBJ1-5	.	CASNPWGPAGPNQPQHF	TGTGCCAGTAACCCCTGGGGGCCCGCCGGGCCCAATCAGCCCCAGCATTTT
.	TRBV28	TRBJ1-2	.	CASSLLRGSDGYTF	TGTGCCAGCAGTTTATTGCGGGGATCGGATGGCTACACCTTC
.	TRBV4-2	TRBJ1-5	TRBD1	CASSQGQGEGVRQPQHF	TGTGCCAGCAGCCAGGGACAGGGGGAAGGGGTGCGTCAGCCCCAGCATTTT
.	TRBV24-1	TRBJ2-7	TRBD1	CATSDLGKEDRGRFPHRYEQYF	TGTGCCACCAGTGATTTGGGGAAGGAGGACAGGGGGCGATTCCCACATCGCTACGAGCAGTACTTC
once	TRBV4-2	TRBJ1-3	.	CASSLGQLGNTIYF	TGTGCCAGCAGCTTAGGACAGTTAGGAAACACCATATATTTT
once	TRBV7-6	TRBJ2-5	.	CASLAGTQETQYF	TGTGCCAGCTTGGCAGGCACCCAAGAGACCCAGTACTTC
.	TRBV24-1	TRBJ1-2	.	CATSDSLSVGSYGYTF	TGTGCCACCAGTGATAGCCTGTCGGTTGGGAGCTATGGCTACACCTTC
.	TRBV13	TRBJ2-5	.	CASSEGRETQYF	TGTGCCAGCAGTGAGGGGAGGGAGACCCAGTACTTC
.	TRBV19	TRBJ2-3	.	CASSDVPGLPDTQYF	TGTGCCAGTAGTGACGTCCCGGGTCTCCCAGATACGCAGTATTTT
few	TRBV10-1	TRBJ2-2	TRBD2	CASSKLAGLNTGELFF	TGCGCCAGCAGTAAACTAGCGGGGCTCAACACCGGGGAGCTGTTTTTT
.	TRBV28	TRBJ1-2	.	CASSWSTPTGGYTF	TGTGCCAGCAGTTGGTCGACACCGACCGGTGGCTACACCTTC
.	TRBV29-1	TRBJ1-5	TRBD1	CSVVYGDRADYRNQPQHF	TGCAGCGTTGTCTACGGGGACAGGGCGGATTATCGCAATCAGCCCCAGCATTTT
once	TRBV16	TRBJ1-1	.	CASSQSGQGLRPEAFF	TGTGCCAGCAGCCAATCGGGTCAGGGGCTGCGTCCTGAAGCTTTCTTT
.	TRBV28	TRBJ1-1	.	CASSLGSPEAFF	TGTGCCAGCAGTTTAGGGAGTCCTGAAGCTTTCTTT
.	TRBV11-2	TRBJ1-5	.	CASSLVSTQGNQPQHF	TGTGCCAGCAGCTTAGTTTCTACCCAGGGCAATCAGCCCCAGCATTTT
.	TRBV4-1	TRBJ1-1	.	CASSQALSRGSTEAFF	TGCGCCAGCAGCCAAGCTCTGAGCAGGGGTAGCACTGAAGCTTTCTTT
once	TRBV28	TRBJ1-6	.	CASGRPLHF	TGTGCCAGCGGTAGACCCCTCCACTTT
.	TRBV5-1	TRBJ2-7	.	CASSLLADQGEQYF	TGCGCCAGCAGCTTGCTAGCGGACCAGGGGGAGCAGTACTTC
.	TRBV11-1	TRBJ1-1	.	CASSLGAGNTEAFF	TGTGCCAGCAGCTTAGGAGCAGGGAACACTGAAGCTTTCTTT
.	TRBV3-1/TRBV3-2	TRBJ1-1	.	CASSQSTGYAEAFF	TGTGCCAGCAGCCAAAGCACAGGGTACGCTGAAGCTTTCTTT
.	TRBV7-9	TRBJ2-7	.	CASSLERYEQYF	TGTGCCAGCAGCTTAGAGCGCTACGAGCAGTACTTC
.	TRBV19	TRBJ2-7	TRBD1	CASRDGQGLNYEQYF	TGTGCCAGTAGGGATGGACAGGGCTTGAACTACGAGCAGTACTTC
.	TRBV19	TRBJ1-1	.	CASSIAQINTEAFF	TGTGCCAGTAGTATTGCACAGATAAACACTGAAGCTTTCTTT
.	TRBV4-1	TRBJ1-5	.	CASSQDFRGGSGENQPQHF	TGCGCCAGCAGCCAAGATTTTCGGGGGGGGTCCGGGGAGAATCAGCCCCAGCATTTT
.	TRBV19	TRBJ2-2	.	CATCEGRNTGELFF	TGTGCCACCTGTGAGGGAAGGAACACCGGGGAGCTGTTTTTT
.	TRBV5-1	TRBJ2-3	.	CASSLVDFVTDTQYF	TGCGCCAGCAGCTTGGTGGACTTCGTAACAGATACGCAGTATTTT
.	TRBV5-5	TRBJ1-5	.	CASSSKGDSNQPQHF	TGTGCCAGCAGCTCGAAGGGGGATAGCAATCAGCCCCAGCATTTT
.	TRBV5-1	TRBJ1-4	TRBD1	CASSLAEGQGHEKLFF	TGCGCCAGCAGCTTGGCCGAGGGACAGGGACATGAAAAACTGTTTTTT
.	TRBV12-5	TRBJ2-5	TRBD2	CASGLSGTGTQYF	TGTGCTAGTGGTTTAAGCGGGACGGGGACCCAGTACTTC
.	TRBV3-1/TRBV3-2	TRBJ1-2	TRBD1	CASSQRQGASPRGYTF	TGTGCCAGCAGCCAAAGACAGGGGGCTTCCCCTCGGGGCTACACCTTC
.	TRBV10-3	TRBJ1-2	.	CAISRTLAEASYGYTF	TGTGCCATCAGCCGAACCTTAGCCGAGGCTTCTTATGGCTACACCTTC
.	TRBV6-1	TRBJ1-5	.	CASSDGQGGNQPQHF	TGTGCCAGCAGTGATGGCCAGGGTGGCAATCAGCCCCAGCATTTT
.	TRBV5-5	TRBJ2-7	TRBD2	CASSLGLAGVGYEQYF	TGTGCCAGCAGCCTGGGACTAGCGGGAGTCGGCTACGAGCAGTACTTC
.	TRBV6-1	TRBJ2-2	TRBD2	CASSEVSSGGPVGGELFF	TGTGCCAGCAGTGAAGTTTCTAGCGGGGGCCCAGTGGGCGGGGAGCTGTTTTTT
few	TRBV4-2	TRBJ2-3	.	CASSQPRDPSTDTQYF	TGTGCCAGCAGCCAACCGCGGGACCCTAGCACAGATACGCAGTATTTT
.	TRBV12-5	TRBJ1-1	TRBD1	CASGLVGQGITEAFF	TGTGCTAGTGGTTTGGTCGGACAGGGTATCACTGAAGCTTTCTTT
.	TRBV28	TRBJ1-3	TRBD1	CASRGQGAGNTIYF	TGTGCCAGCAGGGGTCAGGGGGCTGGAAACACCATATATTTT
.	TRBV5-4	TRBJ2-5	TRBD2	CASSLGAGGGQETQYF	TGTGCCAGCAGCTTGGGAGCGGGGGGGGGACAAGAGACCCAGTACTTC
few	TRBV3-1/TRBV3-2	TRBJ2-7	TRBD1	CASSHFGTGVYEQYF	TGTGCCAGCAGCCATTTCGGGACAGGTGTATACGAGCAGTACTTC
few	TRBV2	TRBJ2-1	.	CASSEASRQNEQFF	TGTGCCAGCAGTGAAGCCTCTAGGCAAAATGAGCAGTTCTTC
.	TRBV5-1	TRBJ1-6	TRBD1	CASSSRQGGFVSPLHF	TGCGCCAGCAGCTCTCGACAGGGAGGATTTGTATCACCCCTCCACTTT
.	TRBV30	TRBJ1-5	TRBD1	CAWRNSQGKAGQPQHF	TGTGCCTGGAGGAACTCACAGGGGAAGGCAGGTCAGCCCCAGCATTTT
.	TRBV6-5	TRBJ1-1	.	CASSYLGGNTEAFF	TGTGCCAGCAGTTACTTGGGGGGAAACACTGAAGCTTTCTTT
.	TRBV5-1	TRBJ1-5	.	CASSLAQGMGNQPQHF	TGCGCCAGCAGCTTGGCCCAGGGGATGGGCAATCAGCCCCAGCATTTT
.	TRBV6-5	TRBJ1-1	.	CASSFRGMNTEAFF	TGTGCCAGCAGTTTCCGGGGGATGAACACTGAAGCTTTCTTT
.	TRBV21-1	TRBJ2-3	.	CASSKRFEGGGDTQYF	TGTGCCAGCAGCAAAAGGTTTGAAGGAGGAGGAGATACGCAGTATTTT
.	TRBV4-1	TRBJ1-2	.	CASSQFSSMLGYTF	TGCGCCAGCAGCCAATTCTCGTCTATGTTGGGCTACACCTTC
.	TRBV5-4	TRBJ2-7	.	CASSLKTGTNEQYF	TGTGCCAGCAGCTTGAAGACTGGAACAAACGAGCAGTACTTC
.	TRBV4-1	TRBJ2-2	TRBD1	CASSQWTGMTGELFF	TGCGCCAGCAGCCAATGGACAGGGATGACCGGGGAGCTGTTTTTT